This TCR beta chain emerged from a study of blood T cell repertoires in COVID-19. Study-wide background: COVID-19 samples collected from the United States, Italy and Spain covered acute and convalescent phases. From T cells, B-cell-depleted T cells, or PBMCs came the material, which was cDNA or gDNA.

As handled by the study authors: Estimation of nucleated cell counts relied on the amplification of reference gene primers. Clones were sequenced by immunoSEQ multiplex PCR, and TCRdb holds only the in-frame ones, with some missing. That table supplies the V and J calls and clone size; D and trimming were determined from the DNA. The sample shows under 200,000 clones, about 82% of them seen only once. Participants were aged about 18 to 89 years, lived in 20 to 30 US areas, and enrolled virtually. Trimming pared 4 bases from V and 4 bases from J, leaving 10 bases between. In germline, CDR1 is SGHDN, CDR2 FVKESK. The CDR3 spans 13 residues.

The chain links TRBV14 to TRBJ1-2; D unresolved. This receptor was obtained from a man aged 40-50 years with acute COVID-19. The sequencing input was PBMCs or T cells enriched from blood (not recorded which). The CDR3, as DNA: TGTGCCAGCAGCCCAAACAGTGGCTATGGCTACACCTTC. It codes for CASSPNSGYGYTF.